Listed here are 10 T cell receptor beta chains from one sample, sequenced in a study of blood T cells in healthy people across ages. A second PCR, run for roughly 6 to 11 cycles, used a sample-barcoded 5' primer plus a J-beta primer mix. TCRdb re-analysed the 5' RACE reads in MiXCR, keeping a single row per CDR3 protein. The sample records about 970,000 distinct CDR3 sequences, about 51% being singletons. The sample taken for sequencing was blood. Receptor source: a woman between 55 and 75 years old in good health.

The chain recombines TRBV6-5 with TRBJ2-3, with 7 bases aligning to TRBD1. The CDR3 is made up of 13 amino acids. CDR1 is MNHEY and CDR2 is SVGAGI in the germline V gene. V was pared by 10 bases and J by 6 bases, with 10 bases of the junction left unmatched. The CDR3 is CATVGRGSDTQYF. CDR3 DNA sequence: TGTGCCACTGTGGGCAGGGGGTCGGATACGCAGTATTTT.

This chain connects TRBV7-9 to TRBJ1-2, with TRBD1 identical over 7 bases. With 5 bases clipped from V and 7 bases from J, the junction kept 10 bases outside the gene matches. Germline CDR1 reads SEHNR; CDR2 reads FQNEAQ (reference sequence). The CDR3 has 14 amino acids. This chain's CDR3 is CASSQAGGAGGYTF. For the CDR3, the DNA is TGTGCCAGCAGCCAAGCAGGGGGGGCCGGTGGCTACACCTTC.

The chain recombines TRBV4-1 with TRBJ2-3; TRBD2 might be the D (6 bases). V lost 1 base to trimming and J lost 6 bases, with 8 bases between them. Germline V gives CDR1 MGHRA, CDR2 YSYEKL. The CDR3 contains 13 residues. The CDR3 region has the DNA TGCGCCAGCAGCCAAGGGCTAGCGGATACGCAGTATTTT. It specifies CASSQGLADTQYF.

This clonotype was seen more than once but under ten times. The J gene is TRBJ1-4, the V gene TRBV7-9; D not resolved. The germline V and J ends were trimmed by 5 bases and 2 bases, with 12 bases remaining between them. CDR3 size: 15 residues. Per the germline V gene, CDR1 is SEHNR and CDR2 is FQNEAQ (reference sequence). CDR3 sequence: CASSEDGTTNEKLFF. In DNA form, the CDR3 reads TGTGCCAGCAGCGAGGACGGAACGACTAATGAAAAACTGTTTTTT.

This clonotype was recorded once. This sequence joins TRBV9 and TRBJ2-7; D is uncertain. V was trimmed by 0 bases and J by 0 bases, leaving 7 bases between them. CDR3 length: 14 residues. CDR1 SGDLS and CDR2 YYNGEE come from the germline V gene. CDR3 sequence reads: CASSVAHNSYEQYF. CDR3 nucleotide sequence: TGTGCCAGCAGCGTAGCACACAACTCCTACGAGCAGTACTTC.

CDR3 region: CASSYVQGDYGYTF. The CDR3 DNA is TGTGCCAGCAGTTACGTTCAGGGGGACTATGGCTACACCTTC. The chain links TRBV6-6 to TRBJ1-2; 7 positions agree with TRBD1. The CDR3 totals 14 residues. J gave up 3 bases and V 2 bases, and 3 bases lay outside the gene matches. Germline V CDR1 and CDR2: MNHNY, SVGAGI (reference sequence).

CDR3 residues: CSALGRTSSYNEQFF. DNA of the CDR3: TGCAGTGCCCTTGGACGGACCAGCTCCTACAATGAGCAGTTCTTC. The chain has TRBV20-1 and TRBJ2-1; no reliable D call. Per germline, CDR1 DFQATT and CDR2 SNEGSKA (reference sequence). The CDR3 is 15 residues long. V lost 6 bases to trimming and J lost 0 bases, with 15 bases between them.

The chain has TRBV12-3 or TRBV12-4 and TRBJ1-2, with D perhaps TRBD1 (6 bases). Trimming took 3 bases from V and 6 from J, leaving 11 bases between them. CDR3 length equals 13 residues. This chain's CDR3 is CASSFVDRNGYTF. The CDR3 nucleotides read TGTGCCAGCAGTTTCGTAGACAGGAATGGCTACACCTTC.

This chain links TRBV29-1 with TRBJ1-1, with 11 bases fitting TRBD1. This CDR3 is 14 amino acids long. The J segment lost 4 bases and the V segment lost 3 bases, leaving 4 bases of the junction unmatched. The germline gives CDR1 SQVTM, CDR2 ANQGSEA. The CDR3 DNA is TGCAGCGTTGATCTAGGGACAGGGGGCACTGAAGCTTTCTTT. Its protein is CSVDLGTGGTEAFF.

The chain couples TRBV7-8 to TRBJ2-3, with D possibly TRBD2 on 6 matching bases. Germline lookup yields CDR1 SGHVS and CDR2 FQNEAQ. This CDR3 spans 16 amino acids. Deletions cut 5 bases from V and 0 bases from J, with 15 bases between. As DNA, the CDR3 is TGTGCCAGCAGCACCAGAGCGGGTCGTAGCACAGATACGCAGTATTTT. Protein product: CASSTRAGRSTDTQYF.